This T cell receptor (beta chain) was retrieved from a study of CD8+CD57+ T cells in acquired aplastic anemia. Broader study findings: No significant difference in CD8+ Simpson's diversity was found between patients and controls.

Note on this clonotype: What it binds is unknown.

The template for TCR beta VDJ and CDR3 sequence profiling was genomic DNA. TCRdb reprocessed the reads with MiXCR, giving one entry per CDR3 protein. Seen here are around 170,000 distinct CDR3 sequences, roughly half observed once, and the top ten hold around 9.7%. Those patients picked for sequencing had displayed CD8+CD57+ cell expansion on flow cytometry. There were no patients without severe acquired aplastic anemia. Prior therapy had not been administered to any patient at the time of blood sampling. The J segment lost 5 bases and the V segment lost 7 bases, leaving 19 bases of the junction unmatched. Germline lookup yields CDR1 SGHRS and CDR2 YFSETQ. CDR3 length: 17 residues.

J is TRBJ2-5 and V is TRBV5-1; 8 bases align to TRBD2. Source material: sorted CD4+, CD8+, or CD8+CD57+ T cells (not recorded which) from PBMCs. The origin of this receptor is a human donor with aplastic anemia. This CDR3 is CASSSPGGTGARETQYF. The CDR3 coding sequence is TGCGCCAGCTCTTCTCCGGGAGGGACGGGGGCGCGGGAGACCCAGTACTTC.